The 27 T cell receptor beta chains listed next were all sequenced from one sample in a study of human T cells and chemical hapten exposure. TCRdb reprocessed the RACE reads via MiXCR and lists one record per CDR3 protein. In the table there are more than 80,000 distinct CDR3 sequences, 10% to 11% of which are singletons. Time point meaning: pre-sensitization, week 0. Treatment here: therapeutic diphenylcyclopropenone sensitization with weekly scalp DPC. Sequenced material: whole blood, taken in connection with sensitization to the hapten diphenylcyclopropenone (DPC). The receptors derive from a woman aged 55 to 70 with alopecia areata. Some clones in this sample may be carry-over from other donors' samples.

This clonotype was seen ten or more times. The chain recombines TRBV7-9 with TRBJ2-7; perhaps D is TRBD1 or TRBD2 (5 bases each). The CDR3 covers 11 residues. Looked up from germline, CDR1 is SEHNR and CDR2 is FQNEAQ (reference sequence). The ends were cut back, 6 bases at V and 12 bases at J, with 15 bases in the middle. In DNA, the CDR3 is TGTGCCAGCAGATCTCTAGGGGAGTTGTACTTC. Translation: CASRSLGELYF.

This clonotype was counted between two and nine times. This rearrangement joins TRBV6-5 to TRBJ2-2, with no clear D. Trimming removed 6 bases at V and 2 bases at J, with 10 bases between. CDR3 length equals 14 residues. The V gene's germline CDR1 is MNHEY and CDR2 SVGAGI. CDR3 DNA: TGTGCCAGCAGCCAGCACCCCAACACCGGGGAGCTGTTTTTT. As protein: CASSQHPNTGELFF.

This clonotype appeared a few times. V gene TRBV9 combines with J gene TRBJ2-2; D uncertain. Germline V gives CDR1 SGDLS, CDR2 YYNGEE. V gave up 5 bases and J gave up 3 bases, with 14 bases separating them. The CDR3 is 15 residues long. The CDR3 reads CASSVLGGDTGELFF. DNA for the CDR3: TGTGCCAGCAGTGTCCTGGGCGGAGACACCGGGGAGCTGTTTTTT.

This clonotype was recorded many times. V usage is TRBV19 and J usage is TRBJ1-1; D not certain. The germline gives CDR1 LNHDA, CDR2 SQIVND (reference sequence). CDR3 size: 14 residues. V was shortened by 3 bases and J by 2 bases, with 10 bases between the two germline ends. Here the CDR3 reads CASSIWLSNTEAFF. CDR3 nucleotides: TGTGCCAGTAGTATTTGGCTATCTAACACTGAAGCTTTCTTT.

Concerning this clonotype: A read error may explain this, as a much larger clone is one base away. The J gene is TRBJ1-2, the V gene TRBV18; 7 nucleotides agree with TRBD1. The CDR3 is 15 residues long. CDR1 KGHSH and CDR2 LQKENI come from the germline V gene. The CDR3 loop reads CASSPSLDRSYGFTF. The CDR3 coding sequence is TGTGCCAGCTCACCTTCACTGGACAGGTCCTATGGCTTCACCTTC.

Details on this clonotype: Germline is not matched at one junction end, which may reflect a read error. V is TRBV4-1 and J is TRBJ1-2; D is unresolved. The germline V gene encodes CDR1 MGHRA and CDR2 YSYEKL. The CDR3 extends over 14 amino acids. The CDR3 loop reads CASSQDPMGYGCTF. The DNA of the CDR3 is TGCGCCAGCAGCCAAGATCCAATGGGCTATGGCTGCACCTTC.

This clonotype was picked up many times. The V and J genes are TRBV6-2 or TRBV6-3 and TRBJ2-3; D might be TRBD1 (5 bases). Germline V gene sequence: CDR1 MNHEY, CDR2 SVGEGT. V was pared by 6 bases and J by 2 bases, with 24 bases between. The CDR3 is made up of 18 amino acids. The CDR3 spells CASSPFGHHGSLTDTQYF. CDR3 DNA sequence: TGTGCCAGCAGCCCTTTCGGACATCATGGGTCACTCACAGATACGCAGTATTTT.

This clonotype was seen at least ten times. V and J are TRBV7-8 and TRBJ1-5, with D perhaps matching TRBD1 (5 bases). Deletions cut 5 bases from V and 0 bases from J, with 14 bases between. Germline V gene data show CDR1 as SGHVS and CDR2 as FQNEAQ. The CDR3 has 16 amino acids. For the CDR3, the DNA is TGTGCCAGCAGCGGTGGACACTTTTATAGCAATCAGCCCCAGCATTTT. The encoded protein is CASSGGHFYSNQPQHF.

In nucleotides, the CDR3 is TGTGCCTGGAGTCGTGGGGCGGGACCACAAGAGACCCAGTACTTC. Translation: CAWSRGAGPQETQYF. J is TRBJ2-5 and V is TRBV30; possible D gene TRBD2, 6 bases. CDR1 GTSNPN and CDR2 SVGIG come from the germline V gene (reference sequence). Trimming left V 2 bases short and J 2 bases short, with 15 bases between. The CDR3 extends over 15 amino acids.

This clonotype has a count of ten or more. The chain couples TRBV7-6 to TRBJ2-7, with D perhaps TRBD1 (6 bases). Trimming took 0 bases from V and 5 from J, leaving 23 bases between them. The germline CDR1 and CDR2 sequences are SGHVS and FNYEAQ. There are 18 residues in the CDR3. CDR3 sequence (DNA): TGTGCCAGCAGCTTAGCGTGGTATAAGGTGGGGGCCCTCCACGAGCAGTACTTC. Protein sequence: CASSLAWYKVGALHEQYF.

The CDR3 DNA follows: TGCAGCGTTGCAAGCACCTTGAACACTGAAGCTTTCTTT. Its protein product is CSVASTLNTEAFF. The chain recombines TRBV29-1 with TRBJ1-1; D is uncertain. Deletions cut 4 bases from V and 0 bases from J, with 9 bases between. The CDR3 has 13 residues. Germline V gene data show CDR1 as SQVTM and CDR2 as ANQGSEA.

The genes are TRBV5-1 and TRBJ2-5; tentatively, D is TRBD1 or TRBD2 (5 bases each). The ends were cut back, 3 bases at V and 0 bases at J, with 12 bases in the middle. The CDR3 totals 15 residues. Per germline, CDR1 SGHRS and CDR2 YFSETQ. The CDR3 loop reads CASSSPGTNQETQYF. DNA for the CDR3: TGCGCCAGCAGCTCGCCGGGGACCAACCAAGAGACCCAGTACTTC.

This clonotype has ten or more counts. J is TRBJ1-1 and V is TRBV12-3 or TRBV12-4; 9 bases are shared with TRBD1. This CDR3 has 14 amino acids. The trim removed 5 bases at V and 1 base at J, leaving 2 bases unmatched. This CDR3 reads CASSRTGANTEAFF. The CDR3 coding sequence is TGTGCCAGCAGTAGGACAGGGGCGAACACTGAAGCTTTCTTT.

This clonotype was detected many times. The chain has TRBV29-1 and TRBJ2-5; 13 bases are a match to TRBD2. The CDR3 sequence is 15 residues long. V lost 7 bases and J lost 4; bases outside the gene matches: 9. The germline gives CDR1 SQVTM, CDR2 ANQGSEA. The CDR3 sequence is CSARTSGGLRETQYF. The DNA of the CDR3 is TGCAGCGCACGGACTAGCGGGGGCCTACGAGAGACCCAGTACTTC.

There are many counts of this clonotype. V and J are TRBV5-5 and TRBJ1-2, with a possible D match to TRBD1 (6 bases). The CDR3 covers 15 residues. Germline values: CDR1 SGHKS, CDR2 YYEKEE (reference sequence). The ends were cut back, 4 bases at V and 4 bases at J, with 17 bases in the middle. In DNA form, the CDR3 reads TGTGCCAGCAGCCCGTTCTTAGAGGGGGGCTATGGCTACACCTTC. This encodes CASSPFLEGGYGYTF.

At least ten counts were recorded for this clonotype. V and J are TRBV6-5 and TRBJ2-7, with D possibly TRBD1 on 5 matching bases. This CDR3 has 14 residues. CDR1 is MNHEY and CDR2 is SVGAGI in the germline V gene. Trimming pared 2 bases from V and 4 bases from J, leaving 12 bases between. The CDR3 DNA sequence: TGTGCCAGCAGTTACCAGGGATCGCTTTACGAGCAGTACTTC. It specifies CASSYQGSLYEQYF.

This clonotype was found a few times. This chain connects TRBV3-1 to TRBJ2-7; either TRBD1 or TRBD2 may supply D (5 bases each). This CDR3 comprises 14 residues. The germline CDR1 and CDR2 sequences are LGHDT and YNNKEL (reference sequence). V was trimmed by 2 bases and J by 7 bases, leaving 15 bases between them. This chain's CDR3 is CASSQPGTQWEQYF. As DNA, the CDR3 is TGTGCCAGCAGCCAACCCGGGACCCAATGGGAGCAGTACTTC.

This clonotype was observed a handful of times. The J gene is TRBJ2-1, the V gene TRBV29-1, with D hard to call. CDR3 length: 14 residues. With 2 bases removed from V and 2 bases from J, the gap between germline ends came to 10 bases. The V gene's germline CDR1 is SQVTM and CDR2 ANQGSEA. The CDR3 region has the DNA TGCAGCGTTGAAAGTCGGCACCCCTACAATGAGCAGTTCTTC. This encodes CSVESRHPYNEQFF.

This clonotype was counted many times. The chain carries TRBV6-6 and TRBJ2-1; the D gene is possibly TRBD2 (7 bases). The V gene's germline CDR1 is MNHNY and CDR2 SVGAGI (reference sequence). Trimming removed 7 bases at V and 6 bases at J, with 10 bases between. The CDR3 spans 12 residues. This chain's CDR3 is CASTGGGNEQFF. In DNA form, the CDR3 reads TGTGCCAGCACGGGGGGCGGCAATGAGCAGTTCTTC.

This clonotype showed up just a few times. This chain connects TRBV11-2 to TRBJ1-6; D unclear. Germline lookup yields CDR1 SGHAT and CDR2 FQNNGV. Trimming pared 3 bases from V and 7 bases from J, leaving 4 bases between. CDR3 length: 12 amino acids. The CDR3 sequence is CASSFANSPLHF. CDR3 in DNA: TGTGCCAGCAGCTTCGCGAATTCACCCCTCCACTTT. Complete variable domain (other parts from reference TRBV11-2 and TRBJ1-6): EAGVAQSPRYKIIEKRQSVAFWCNPISGHATLYWYQQILGQGPKLLIQFQNNGVVDDSQLPKDRFSAERLKGVDSTLKIQPAKLEDSAVYLCASSFANSPLHFGNGTRLTVT.

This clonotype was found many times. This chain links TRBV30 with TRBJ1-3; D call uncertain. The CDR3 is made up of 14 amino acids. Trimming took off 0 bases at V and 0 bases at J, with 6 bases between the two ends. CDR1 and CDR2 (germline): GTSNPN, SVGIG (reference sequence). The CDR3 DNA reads TGTGCCTGGAGTGTTGGGAACTCTGGAAACACCATATATTTT. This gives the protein CAWSVGNSGNTIYF.

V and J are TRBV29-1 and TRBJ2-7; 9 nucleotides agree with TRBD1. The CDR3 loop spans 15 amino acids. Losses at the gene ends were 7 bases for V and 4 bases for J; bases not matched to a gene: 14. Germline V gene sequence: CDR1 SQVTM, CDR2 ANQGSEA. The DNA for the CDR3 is TGCAGCGCAGATTCCGGGACAGGGTTGTTTTACGAGCAGTACTTC. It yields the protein CSADSGTGLFYEQYF.

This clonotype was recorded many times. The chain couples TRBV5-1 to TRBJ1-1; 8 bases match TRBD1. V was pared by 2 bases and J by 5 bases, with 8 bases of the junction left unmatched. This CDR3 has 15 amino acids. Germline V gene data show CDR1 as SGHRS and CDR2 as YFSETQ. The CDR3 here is CASSFTTGVDTEAFF. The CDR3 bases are TGCGCCAGCAGCTTTACGACAGGGGTAGATACTGAAGCTTTCTTT.

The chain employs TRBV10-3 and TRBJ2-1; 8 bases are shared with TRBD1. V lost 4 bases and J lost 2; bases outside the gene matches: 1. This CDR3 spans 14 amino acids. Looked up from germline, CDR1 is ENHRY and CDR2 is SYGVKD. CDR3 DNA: TGTGCCATCAGTGGGACAGGGACCTACAATGAGCAGTTCTTC. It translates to CAISGTGTYNEQFF.

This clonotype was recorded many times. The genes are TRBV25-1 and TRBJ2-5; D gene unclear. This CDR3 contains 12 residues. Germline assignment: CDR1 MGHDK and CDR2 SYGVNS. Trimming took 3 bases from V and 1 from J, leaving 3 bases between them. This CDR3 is CASSDVQETQYF. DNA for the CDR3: TGTGCCAGCAGTGATGTCCAAGAGACCCAGTACTTC. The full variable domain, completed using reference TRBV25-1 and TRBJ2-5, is EADIYQTPRYLVIGTGKKITLECSQTMGHDKMYWYQQDPGMELHLIHYSYGVNSTEKGDLSSESTVSRIRTEHFPLTLESARPSHTSQYLCASSDVQETQYFGPGTRLLVL.

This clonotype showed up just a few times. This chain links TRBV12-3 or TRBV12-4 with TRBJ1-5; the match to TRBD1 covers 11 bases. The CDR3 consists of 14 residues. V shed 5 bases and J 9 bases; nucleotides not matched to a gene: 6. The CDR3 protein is CASSLGTGGMPQHF. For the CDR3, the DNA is TGTGCCAGCAGTCTCGGGACAGGGGGTATGCCCCAGCATTTT.

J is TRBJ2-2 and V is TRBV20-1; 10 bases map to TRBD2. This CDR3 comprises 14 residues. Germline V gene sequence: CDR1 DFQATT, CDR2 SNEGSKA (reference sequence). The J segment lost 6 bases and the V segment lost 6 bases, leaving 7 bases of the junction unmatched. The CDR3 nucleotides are TGCAGTGCGGTACTAGCGGGGCAGGCCGGGGAGCTGTTTTTT. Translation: CSAVLAGQAGELFF.